This entry lists 3 T cell receptor beta chains sequenced from one sample in a study of blood T cells in healthy people across ages. A second PCR of roughly 7 to 11 cycles used a sample-barcoded 5' primer and a J-beta primer mix. MiXCR, applied by TCRdb to the 5' RACE reads, yields one record per CDR3 protein. The sample carries 780,000 or so distinct CDR3 sequences, 45% to 70% recorded once. Source material: blood. The receptors shown here come from a man between 40 and 49 years old in good health.

This chain uses TRBV7-9 with TRBJ1-1; possibly TRBD1 for D (5 bases). The CDR3 extends over 14 amino acids. Trimming left V 5 bases short and J 1 base short, with 11 bases between. Germline-derived CDR1 and CDR2 are SEHNR and FQNEAQ (reference sequence). CDR3 amino acids: CASSPFTGNTEAFF. The CDR3 nucleotides read TGTGCCAGCAGCCCTTTTACAGGGAACACTGAAGCTTTCTTT.

V usage is TRBV10-3 and J usage is TRBJ2-7; TRBD2 aligns across 7 bases. Looked up from germline, CDR1 is ENHRY and CDR2 is SYGVKD. After removal of 0 bases from V and 4 bases from J, the junction contained 6 bases not matched to a gene. CDR3 length: 15 residues. The CDR3 here is CAISESMLAGYEQYF. The CDR3 nucleotides are TGTGCCATCAGTGAGTCGATGTTAGCGGGTTACGAGCAGTACTTC.

The J gene is TRBJ2-3, the V gene TRBV24-1; the D gene is possibly TRBD1 (6 bases). The CDR3 consists of 15 residues. Germline-derived CDR1 and CDR2 are KGHDR and SFDVKD. Trimming pared 4 bases from V and 2 bases from J, leaving 12 bases between. DNA for the CDR3: TGTGCCACCAGTGAGCAGACAGGAATCACAGATACGCAGTATTTT. It translates to CATSEQTGITDTQYF.